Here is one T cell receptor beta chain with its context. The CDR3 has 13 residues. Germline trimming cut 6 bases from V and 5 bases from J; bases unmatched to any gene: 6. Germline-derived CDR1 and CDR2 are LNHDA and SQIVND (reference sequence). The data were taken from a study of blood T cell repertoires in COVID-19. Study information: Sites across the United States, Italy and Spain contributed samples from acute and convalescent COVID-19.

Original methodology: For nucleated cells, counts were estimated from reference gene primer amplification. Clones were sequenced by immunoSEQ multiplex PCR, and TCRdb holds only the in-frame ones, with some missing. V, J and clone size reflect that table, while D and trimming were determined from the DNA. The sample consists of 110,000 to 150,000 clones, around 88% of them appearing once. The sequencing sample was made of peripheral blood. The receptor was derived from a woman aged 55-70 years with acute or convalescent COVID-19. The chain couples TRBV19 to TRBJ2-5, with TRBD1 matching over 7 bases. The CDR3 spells CASREGAGETQYF. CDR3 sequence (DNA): TGTGCCAGTAGAGAGGGGGCAGGGGAGACCCAGTACTTC.